This T cell receptor beta chain was sequenced in a study of metastatic and nonmetastatic thyroid tumors. There were no patients who had received any treatment before thyroid surgery. The table lists this clone with many counts. Germline V gene lookup returns CDR1 DFQATT and CDR2 SNEGSKA (reference sequence). The V end lost 3 bases, the J end lost 8 bases, and 13 bases lay between the germline ends. The CDR3 totals 12 residues. TCRdb re-clonotyped the PCR reads through MiXCR. The sample lists about 14,000 clones; more than 10% were seen once. The rearrangement links TRBV20-1 to TRBJ1-2; maybe TRBD1 (5 bases). The source material was blood. The TCR was taken from a female donor with papillary thyroid cancer or a benign thyroid nodule (not recorded which). Some clones in this sample may be carry-over from other donors' samples. The CDR3 spells CSARGDRWGYTF. The CDR3 bases are TGCAGTGCTAGGGGGGACCGCTGGGGCTACACCTTC.